This section outlines one TCR beta chain sequence together with its context. Its antigen remains unknown. This sample is part of a study of cytomegalovirus exposure and HLA in healthy donors. The overall study: Later analysis reported that the roughly 130 validation repertoires shared the platform of the 650 to 700 first-cohort repertoires. Findings of the study overall: Cytomegalovirus-associated TCR beta chains were listed, numbering over 150.

Method: immunoSEQ multiplex PCR; TCRdb's copy keeps in-frame clones and lacks some. The data hold approximately 240,000 clones, with over 80% observed a single time. CDR3 size: 12 residues. V gave up 1 base and J gave up 7 bases, with 7 bases separating them. The germline CDR1 and CDR2 sequences are SEHNR and FQNEAQ (reference sequence). The chain uses TRBV7-9 and TRBJ1-1; no definite D call. The receptor was isolated from a woman between 18 and 29 years old in good health and CMV-seronegative. Sample: PBMCs. The CDR3 sequence: CASSLGSVEAFF. CDR3 nucleotides: TGTGCCAGCAGCTTAGGTTCGGTTGAAGCTTTCTTT. The whole variable domain, filled in from reference TRBV7-9 and TRBJ1-1, reads DTGVSQNPRHKITKRGQNVTFRCDPISEHNRLYWYRQTLGQGPEFLTYFQNEAQLEKSRLLSDRFSAERPKGSFSTLEIQRTEQGDSAMYLCASSLGSVEAFFGQGTRLTVV.